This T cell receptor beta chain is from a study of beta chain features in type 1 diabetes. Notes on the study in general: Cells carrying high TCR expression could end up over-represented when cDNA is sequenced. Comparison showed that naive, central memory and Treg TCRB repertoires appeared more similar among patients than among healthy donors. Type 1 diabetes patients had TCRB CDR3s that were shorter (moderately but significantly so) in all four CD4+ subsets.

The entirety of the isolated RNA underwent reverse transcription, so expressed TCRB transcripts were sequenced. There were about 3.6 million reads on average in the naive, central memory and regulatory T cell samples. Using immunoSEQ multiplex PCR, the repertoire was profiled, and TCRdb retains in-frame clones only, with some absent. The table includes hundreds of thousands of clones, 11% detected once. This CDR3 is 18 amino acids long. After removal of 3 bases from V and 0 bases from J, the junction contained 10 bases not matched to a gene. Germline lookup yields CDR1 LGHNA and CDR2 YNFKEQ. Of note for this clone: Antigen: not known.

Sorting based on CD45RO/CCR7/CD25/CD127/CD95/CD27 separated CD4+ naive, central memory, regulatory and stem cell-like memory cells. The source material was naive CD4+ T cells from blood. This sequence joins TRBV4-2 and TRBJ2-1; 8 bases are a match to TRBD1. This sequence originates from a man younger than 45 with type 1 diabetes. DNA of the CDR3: TGTGCCAGCAGCCACCTGACAGGGGTCCCCCTCTCCTACAATGAGCAGTTCTTC. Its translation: CASSHLTGVPLSYNEQFF.